This is a list of T cell receptor beta chains from one sample in a study of T-cell memory formation after mild COVID-19. TCRdb processed the 5' RACE reads anew with MiXCR; each CDR3 protein has one entry. The repertoire holds about 240,000 distinct CDR3 sequences, with more than 8% as singletons. Sample: PBMCs or a T cell subset sorted from them (not recorded which). Source of these receptors: a man younger than 35 who had mild COVID-19 (a few samples of this study predate the infection). Cell type and time point are not known. Both conserved end residues are part of each CDR3. Fields, in order: J gene, D gene, V gene, clone size, CDR3 DNA, CDR3 protein. The D gene is left open where the match is weak. The listing skips clone size in some rows; elsewhere it reads once, few, many or a size class.

j_gene: TRBJ2-5
d_gene: TRBD2
v_gene: TRBV7-2
abundance: few
CDR3nt: TGTGCCAGCAGCGTACTAGCGGGGGGGCGGGAGACCCAGTACTTC
CDR3aa: CASSVLAGGRETQYF

j_gene: TRBJ2-3
d_gene: TRBD1
v_gene: TRBV10-3
abundance: NA
CDR3nt: TGTGCCACAACAGGGGCCACAGATACGCAGTATTTT
CDR3aa: CATTGATDTQYF

j_gene: TRBJ2-2
d_gene: NA
v_gene: TRBV6-1
abundance: NA
CDR3nt: TGTGCCAGCACGTCCCGGGGGGCGTTGAACACCGGGGAGCTGTTTTTT
CDR3aa: CASTSRGALNTGELFF

j_gene: TRBJ2-1
d_gene: TRBD1
v_gene: TRBV10-3
abundance: few
CDR3nt: TGTGCCATCAATCCGGGACAGGGTACCGATGAGCAGTTCTTC
CDR3aa: CAINPGQGTDEQFF

j_gene: TRBJ2-3
d_gene: NA
v_gene: TRBV28
abundance: few
CDR3nt: TGTGCCAGCAGTTTCCAGGGAGCCACCACAGATACGCAGTATTTT
CDR3aa: CASSFQGATTDTQYF

j_gene: TRBJ1-2
d_gene: NA
v_gene: TRBV7-9
abundance: many
CDR3nt: TGTGCCACCTCGAAAGAGGGCGCGGGTTCTGGCTACACCTTC
CDR3aa: CATSKEGAGSGYTF

j_gene: TRBJ2-5
d_gene: NA
v_gene: TRBV4-2
abundance: NA
CDR3nt: TGTGCCAGCAGCCAAGAAAACCCGGGGGCCGGAGAGACCCAGTACTTC
CDR3aa: CASSQENPGAGETQYF

j_gene: TRBJ2-5
d_gene: NA
v_gene: TRBV18
abundance: NA
CDR3nt: TGTGCCAGCTCATCCCGGGACGGGAAAGAGACCCAGTACTTC
CDR3aa: CASSSRDGKETQYF

j_gene: TRBJ2-7
d_gene: TRBD1
v_gene: TRBV7-2
abundance: NA
CDR3nt: TGTGCCAGCAGCCCCTCAAGGGACAGGGTCCACGAGCAGTACTTC
CDR3aa: CASSPSRDRVHEQYF

j_gene: TRBJ2-1
d_gene: NA
v_gene: TRBV6-1
abundance: NA
CDR3nt: TGTGCCAGCAGTAACGGACAGAGGAATGAGCAGTTCTTC
CDR3aa: CASSNGQRNEQFF

j_gene: TRBJ2-3
d_gene: NA
v_gene: TRBV25-1
abundance: few
CDR3nt: TGTGCCAGCAGTAACGCGGGTCCCACAGATACGCAGTATTTT
CDR3aa: CASSNAGPTDTQYF

j_gene: TRBJ2-3
d_gene: NA
v_gene: TRBV5-1
abundance: few
CDR3nt: TGCGCCAGCAGCTTCGGGCTGGGGACAGATACGCAGTATTTT
CDR3aa: CASSFGLGTDTQYF

j_gene: TRBJ2-5
d_gene: NA
v_gene: TRBV19
abundance: NA
CDR3nt: TGTGCCAGTAGTATGACGGGACTAGAGACCCAGTACTTC
CDR3aa: CASSMTGLETQYF

j_gene: TRBJ1-4
d_gene: NA
v_gene: TRBV20-1
abundance: few
CDR3nt: TGCAGTGCTAGACGGGCCGGGGGGGAAAAACTGTTTTTT
CDR3aa: CSARRAGGEKLFF

j_gene: TRBJ2-7
d_gene: TRBD2
v_gene: TRBV5-1
abundance: many
CDR3nt: TGCGCCAGCAGCAGCGGGACTAGCGAGGAAGAGCAGTACTTC
CDR3aa: CASSSGTSEEEQYF

j_gene: TRBJ1-5
d_gene: NA
v_gene: TRBV20-1
abundance: NA
CDR3nt: TGCAGTGCCGGAGGTCGGGCTAATCAGCCCCAGCATTTT
CDR3aa: CSAGGRANQPQHF

j_gene: TRBJ1-4
d_gene: NA
v_gene: TRBV4-1
abundance: NA
CDR3nt: TGCGCCAGCAGCCAAGTTCCCCCAGAGGCAGCTAATGAAAAACTGTTTTTT
CDR3aa: CASSQVPPEAANEKLFF

j_gene: TRBJ2-2
d_gene: TRBD2
v_gene: TRBV6-5
abundance: once
CDR3nt: TGTGCCAGCAGAGCACTAGCGGGGGGAATAACCGGGGAGCTGTTTTTT
CDR3aa: CASRALAGGITGELFF

j_gene: TRBJ2-5
d_gene: TRBD2
v_gene: TRBV6-1
abundance: NA
CDR3nt: TGTGCCAGCTCCACCCTAGGGGAGGGAGAGACCCAGTACTTC
CDR3aa: CASSTLGEGETQYF

j_gene: TRBJ1-2
d_gene: NA
v_gene: TRBV4-2
abundance: few
CDR3nt: TGTGCCTCGAAGAAGGGGACCTTTGGCTACACCTTC
CDR3aa: CASKKGTFGYTF

j_gene: TRBJ2-3
d_gene: NA
v_gene: TRBV4-2
abundance: many
CDR3nt: TGTGCCAGCAGCCAAGGAGGAGGAGCACCAGATACGCAGTATTTT
CDR3aa: CASSQGGGAPDTQYF

j_gene: TRBJ2-3
d_gene: NA
v_gene: TRBV15
abundance: few
CDR3nt: TGTGCCACCAGCAGATCCGGGTCCGCGGATACGCAGTATTTT
CDR3aa: CATSRSGSADTQYF